Following are 18 T cell receptor beta chains from one sample sequenced in a study of OX40 agonist ivuxolimab in advanced cancers. The protocol was immunoSEQ multiplex PCR, while the TCRdb copy is restricted to in-frame clones and leaves out a portion. The sample includes under 65,000 clones, 80% to 90% of them seen just once. The material sequenced was CD4+ or CD8+ T cells sorted from blood, taken in a trial of the OX40 agonist ivuxolimab. These receptors were obtained from an adult with an advanced solid tumor such as melanoma, head and neck, liver or kidney cancer.

J is TRBJ1-5 and V is TRBV19; perhaps TRBD1 as D (5 bases). Deletions cut 5 bases from V and 0 bases from J, with 8 bases between. This CDR3 is 14 amino acids long. The germline gives CDR1 LNHDA, CDR2 SQIVND (reference sequence). The CDR3, as DNA: TGTGCCAGTAGTTGGGACCGTAGCAATCAGCCCCAGCATTTT. Its protein product is CASSWDRSNQPQHF.

The gene calls are TRBV6-1 and TRBJ1-1; 9 nucleotides align to TRBD1. After removal of 3 bases from V and 4 bases from J, the junction contained 9 bases not matched to a gene. CDR1 and CDR2 (germline): MNHNS, SASEGT. The CDR3 spans 16 residues. The CDR3 protein is CASSDPGDRGFTEAFF. The CDR3 DNA reads as TGTGCCAGCAGTGACCCCGGCGACAGGGGGTTCACTGAAGCTTTCTTT.

The chain links TRBV2 to TRBJ1-5; no clear D gene. The CDR3 is made up of 15 amino acids. Germline CDR1 is SNHLY and CDR2 is FYNNEI. V was pared by 1 base and J by 4 bases, with 11 bases between. CDR3 region: CASSEGRDGNQPQHF. CDR3 in DNA: TGTGCCAGCAGTGAAGGTAGGGATGGGAATCAGCCCCAGCATTTT.

The genes are TRBV30 and TRBJ2-2, with TRBD1 identical over 8 bases. The junction had 5 bases not matched to a gene; V was cut back by 1 base and J by 4 bases. The CDR3 length is 15 residues. CDR1 is GTSNPN, CDR2 SVGIG, per germline (reference sequence). The DNA for the CDR3 is TGTGCCTGGAGTGCGGCAGGGGGCGTCACCGGGGAGCTGTTTTTT. As protein: CAWSAAGGVTGELFF. The whole variable domain, remainder taken from reference TRBV30 and TRBJ2-2, is SQTIHQWPATLVQPVGSPLSLECTVEGTSNPNLYWYRQAAGRGLQLLFYSVGIGQISSEVPQNLSASRPQDRQFILSSKKLLLSDSGFYLCAWSAAGGVTGELFFGEGSRLTVL.

This chain links TRBV29-1 with TRBJ2-7, with TRBD2 identical over 9 bases. V trimming: 2 bases; J trimming: 1 base; junction bases outside the gene matches: 6. CDR1 SQVTM and CDR2 ANQGSEA come from the germline V gene. The CDR3 has 15 residues. CDR3 coding DNA: TGCAGCGTTGAAAGGTTAGCGGGAGTATCCTACGAGCAGTACTTC. Its protein is CSVERLAGVSYEQYF.

This clone was picked up one time. The chain combines TRBV5-6 with TRBJ2-5; D call uncertain. V was shortened by 4 bases and J by 5 bases, with 9 bases between the two germline ends. The germline gives CDR1 SGHDT, CDR2 YYEEEE. This CDR3 is 12 amino acids long. This CDR3 reads CASSDRRETQYF. CDR3 nucleotides: TGTGCCAGCAGCGATAGAAGGGAGACCCAGTACTTC. The full variable domain, completed using reference TRBV5-6 and TRBJ2-5, is DAGVTQSPTHLIKTRGQQVTLRCSPKSGHDTVSWYQQALGQGPQFIFQYYEEEERQRGNFPDRFSGHQFPNYSSELNVNALLLGDSALYLCASSDRRETQYFGPGTRLLVL.

The chain carries TRBV2 and TRBJ1-3; D call uncertain. The CDR3 has 17 amino acids. The germline gives CDR1 SNHLY, CDR2 FYNNEI. V lost 6 bases to trimming and J lost 2 bases, with 20 bases between them. Here the CDR3 DNA reads TGTGCCAGCAGCGAGCACGGGAGGGATTACGCTGGAAACACCATATATTTT. It codes for CASSEHGRDYAGNTIYF.

The chain is built from TRBV4-1 and TRBJ2-1, with 9 bases fitting TRBD2. Germline CDR1 and CDR2: MGHRA and YSYEKL. The CDR3 sequence is 16 residues long. With V trimmed by 0 bases and J by 6 bases, 6 bases remained unmatched. CDR3 bases: TGCGCCAGCAGCCAAGATAAGGCTAGCGGGGCCAATGAGCAGTTCTTC. It yields the protein CASSQDKASGANEQFF.

The rearrangement uses TRBV10-3 and TRBJ1-1, with D hard to call. V was trimmed by 3 bases and J by 4 bases, leaving 18 bases between them. The CDR3 runs 16 residues. Germline V gene lookup returns CDR1 ENHRY and CDR2 SYGVKD. CDR3 DNA: TGTGCCATCAGTGACCCCCGGAGGGAAAGTGGCACTGAAGCTTTCTTT. This gives the protein CAISDPRRESGTEAFF.

The genes are TRBV10-2 and TRBJ1-2; D unresolved. V lost 6 bases, J lost 8 bases, and 19 bases lay in between. The germline gives CDR1 WSHSY, CDR2 SAAADI. This CDR3 region has 14 residues. DNA of the CDR3: TGCGCCAGCAGCCGGGATACGAGGGTGAACGGCTACACCTTC. Amino acid sequence: CASSRDTRVNGYTF.

The chain combines TRBV7-2 with TRBJ2-2; no reliable D call. This CDR3 spans 16 amino acids. Between the trimmed V and J ends, which lost 5 bases and 1 base, there was a span of 14 bases. Germline-derived CDR1 and CDR2 are SGHTA and FQGNSA. CDR3 amino acids: CASSRDSGGNTGELFF. In DNA, the CDR3 is TGTGCCAGCAGCCGAGACTCAGGCGGGAACACCGGGGAGCTGTTTTTT.

The V and J genes are TRBV2 and TRBJ1-6; 7 bases are a match to TRBD1. This CDR3 is 15 amino acids long. Germline CDR1 and CDR2: SNHLY and FYNNEI. The J segment lost 3 bases and the V segment lost 4 bases, leaving 3 bases of the junction unmatched. The CDR3 bases are TGTGCCAGCAGTGGGACAGGCCACTATAATTCACCCCTCCACTTT. This translates into CASSGTGHYNSPLHF.

J is TRBJ1-5 and V is TRBV7-2, with 12 bases identical to TRBD1. Germline V gene sequence: CDR1 SGHTA, CDR2 FQGNSA. The trim removed 6 bases at V and 2 bases at J, leaving 11 bases unmatched. The CDR3 length is 18 residues. As DNA, the CDR3 is TGTGCCAGCAGTGCCGGGACAGGGGGCTCCAGAGGCAATCAGCCCCAGCATTTT. The encoded protein is CASSAGTGGSRGNQPQHF.

V is TRBV10-3 and J is TRBJ2-1; 12 bases match TRBD2. The J segment lost 8 bases and the V segment lost 10 bases, leaving 9 bases of the junction unmatched. This CDR3 contains 14 residues. The germline CDR1 and CDR2 sequences are ENHRY and SYGVKD. CDR3 protein: CATASGGAGYEQFF. In DNA form, the CDR3 reads TGTGCCACAGCTAGCGGGGGGGCCGGGTATGAGCAGTTCTTC.

This chain uses TRBV7-8 with TRBJ2-7; a possible D gene is TRBD1 (5 bases). Germline values: CDR1 SGHVS, CDR2 FQNEAQ. The CDR3 contains 12 residues. The ends were cut back, 1 base at V and 9 bases at J, with 10 bases in the middle. CDR3 loop: CASSLEGDAQYF. The CDR3 region has the DNA TGTGCCAGCAGCTTAGAAGGGGATGCGCAGTACTTC.

The rearrangement uses TRBV18 and TRBJ2-5; TRBD1 aligns across 7 bases. Judging by the DNA end, TRBJ2-7 fits better; the J call may be wrong. Germline values: CDR1 KGHSH, CDR2 LQKENI. The CDR3 consists of 16 residues. This CDR3 reads CASSPNKGAVGYEQYF. CDR3 nucleotide sequence: TGTGCCAGCTCACCAAATAAGGGGGCGGTAGGGTACGAGCAGTACTTC.

The V gene is TRBV30, the J gene TRBJ1-5; D is unresolved. Germline CDR1 reads GTSNPN; CDR2 reads SVGIG (reference sequence). This CDR3 comprises 13 residues. V shed 3 bases and J shed 5 bases, with 11 bases lying between them. The CDR3 region is CAWSLSGDQPQHF. The DNA of the CDR3 is TGTGCCTGGAGCTTGTCAGGCGATCAGCCCCAGCATTTT.

This clone came up a few times. The chain carries TRBV2 and TRBJ1-1; possibly TRBD1 for D (6 bases). The CDR3 sequence is 11 residues long. Germline assignment: CDR1 SNHLY and CDR2 FYNNEI. V lost 6 bases and J lost 10, with 12 bases in between. CDR3 sequence reads: CASSVDRRAFF. The CDR3 coding sequence is TGTGCCAGCAGCGTGGACAGAAGAGCTTTCTTT.